The rows below give T cell receptor beta chains drawn from one sample of a study of shared clonotypes between healthy human individuals. Produced via immunoSEQ multiplex PCR; TCRdb's table is partial and in-frame only. The sample includes some 2,000,000 clones, 90% to 95% of them seen just once. The sample was naive CD4+ T cells sorted from blood. These receptors came from a man aged 18 to 30 in good health. Each CDR3 is given with its conserved first and last residue. The D gene is left open where the match is weak. The listing skips clone size in some rows; elsewhere it reads once, few, many or a size class.

CDR3nt: TGTGCCAGCAGTGGCAGGGGGAGGAATCCCTACGAGCAGTACTTC
CDR3aa: CASSGRGRNPYEQYF
d_gene: .
j_gene: TRBJ2-7
abundance: .
v_gene: TRBV6-1

CDR3nt: TGTGCCAGCAGTTACAGTCAGGTCTCGAATCAGCCCCAGCATTTT
CDR3aa: CASSYSQVSNQPQHF
d_gene: .
j_gene: TRBJ1-5
abundance: .
v_gene: TRBV6-5

CDR3nt: TGCGCCAGCAGGGGCTCGGGGGCTACCGGGGAGCTGTTTTTT
CDR3aa: CASRGSGATGELFF
d_gene: .
j_gene: TRBJ2-2
abundance: .
v_gene: TRBV10-1

CDR3nt: TGTGCCATCCGAAGCGGGGGGAGCACAGATACGCAGTATTTT
CDR3aa: CAIRSGGSTDTQYF
d_gene: TRBD2
j_gene: TRBJ2-3
abundance: .
v_gene: TRBV10-3

CDR3nt: TGTGCCAGCAGCAGACTAGCGGGGGGCTCGGGCACCGGGGAGCTGTTTTTT
CDR3aa: CASSRLAGGSGTGELFF
d_gene: TRBD2
j_gene: TRBJ2-2
abundance: once
v_gene: TRBV27

CDR3nt: TGTGCCGCCCAGGGGGAACTTAGGGAGACCCAGTACTTC
CDR3aa: CAAQGELRETQYF
d_gene: TRBD1
j_gene: TRBJ2-5
abundance: .
v_gene: TRBV10-3

CDR3nt: TGTGCCAGTAGTATGGAAAGGGTTGGGGAGCAGTACTTC
CDR3aa: CASSMERVGEQYF
d_gene: .
j_gene: TRBJ2-7
abundance: many
v_gene: TRBV19

CDR3nt: TGTGCCAGCAGTTTCTCAGACAGGGCCGAGCAGTACTTC
CDR3aa: CASSFSDRAEQYF
d_gene: TRBD1
j_gene: TRBJ2-7
abundance: .
v_gene: TRBV28

CDR3nt: TGTGCCAGCAGCTTAGACGAGGGGTACTATGGCTACACCTTC
CDR3aa: CASSLDEGYYGYTF
d_gene: .
j_gene: TRBJ1-2
abundance: .
v_gene: TRBV7-6

CDR3nt: TGTGCCATCAGTTTCGGTTTAGCGGGGGAGACCCAGTACTTC
CDR3aa: CAISFGLAGETQYF
d_gene: TRBD2
j_gene: TRBJ2-5
abundance: .
v_gene: TRBV10-3

CDR3nt: TGTGCCAGCAGTTACGGGGATAAGACTGAAGCTTTCTTT
CDR3aa: CASSYGDKTEAFF
d_gene: .
j_gene: TRBJ1-1
abundance: .
v_gene: TRBV6-5

CDR3nt: TGTGCCAGCAGCTTAGCCGGACAGGGGAGCAATTCACCCCTCCACTTT
CDR3aa: CASSLAGQGSNSPLHF
d_gene: TRBD1
j_gene: TRBJ1-6
abundance: .
v_gene: TRBV7-3

CDR3nt: TGTGCCAGCAGCTTAGACGACGGACGGAACACTGAAGCTTTCTTT
CDR3aa: CASSLDDGRNTEAFF
d_gene: .
j_gene: TRBJ1-1
abundance: .
v_gene: TRBV11-3

CDR3nt: TGCGCCAGCAGCCCCTTTTTGGACAGGGGTCGGGAGACCCAGTACTTC
CDR3aa: CASSPFLDRGRETQYF
d_gene: TRBD1
j_gene: TRBJ2-5
abundance: .
v_gene: TRBV5-1

CDR3nt: TGTGCCAGCAGCTTGGACCCCTCTGGAAACACCATATATTTT
CDR3aa: CASSLDPSGNTIYF
d_gene: .
j_gene: TRBJ1-3
abundance: .
v_gene: TRBV7-3

CDR3nt: TGTGCCAGCAGCTTCACGGGCACCTACGAGCAGTACTTC
CDR3aa: CASSFTGTYEQYF
d_gene: .
j_gene: TRBJ2-7
abundance: once
v_gene: TRBV7-2

CDR3nt: TGTGCGCCGCGCATCGGAGTCCTAAATAATTCACCCCTCCACTTT
CDR3aa: CAPRIGVLNNSPLHF
d_gene: .
j_gene: TRBJ1-6
abundance: once
v_gene: TRBV6-5

CDR3nt: TGTGCTAGCAGCCCTGGACAGGGCTACGAGCAGTACTTC
CDR3aa: CASSPGQGYEQYF
d_gene: TRBD1
j_gene: TRBJ2-7
abundance: .
v_gene: TRBV7-7

CDR3nt: TGCGCCAGCAGCTTGGCTGGACTAGCGAGCGATGAGCAGTTCTTC
CDR3aa: CASSLAGLASDEQFF
d_gene: TRBD2
j_gene: TRBJ2-1
abundance: .
v_gene: TRBV5-1

CDR3nt: TGTGCCATCAGTGGACAGGGATTCGCCTATAATTCACCCCTCCACTTT
CDR3aa: CAISGQGFAYNSPLHF
d_gene: TRBD1
j_gene: TRBJ1-6
abundance: .
v_gene: TRBV10-3

CDR3nt: TGTGCCAGCAGTCCGGTTTACACCGGGGAGCTGTTTTTT
CDR3aa: CASSPVYTGELFF
d_gene: .
j_gene: TRBJ2-2
abundance: .
v_gene: TRBV27